This entry describes one T cell receptor beta chain. The sample is drawn from a study of blood T cell repertoires in COVID-19. Study details: Samples came from the United States, Italy and Spain, spanning acute and convalescent COVID-19. Sources were T cells, B-cell-depleted T cells, or PBMCs; the material itself was cDNA or gDNA.

In the authors' methods: By means of reference gene primer amplification, nucleated cell counts were estimated. Assay used: immunoSEQ multiplex PCR; TCRdb lists only in-frame clones, some missing. Clonal size and the V and J genes are those of that table, whereas D and trimming came from the DNA. The data hold some 89,000 clones, with about 86% observed a single time. The germline V and J ends were trimmed by 0 bases and 2 bases, with 20 bases remaining between them. Looked up from germline, CDR1 is MGHRA and CDR2 is YSYEKL. The CDR3 loop spans 18 amino acids. The sequencing input was peripheral blood. This receptor was taken from a human donor in a cohort sampled during active COVID-19. The chain combines TRBV4-1 with TRBJ2-7; perhaps TRBD2 as D (7 bases). The CDR3, as DNA: TGCGCCAGCAGCCAAGATTCGCCACTAGTAGGGGGGGCCTACGAGCAGTACTTC. It specifies CASSQDSPLVGGAYEQYF.